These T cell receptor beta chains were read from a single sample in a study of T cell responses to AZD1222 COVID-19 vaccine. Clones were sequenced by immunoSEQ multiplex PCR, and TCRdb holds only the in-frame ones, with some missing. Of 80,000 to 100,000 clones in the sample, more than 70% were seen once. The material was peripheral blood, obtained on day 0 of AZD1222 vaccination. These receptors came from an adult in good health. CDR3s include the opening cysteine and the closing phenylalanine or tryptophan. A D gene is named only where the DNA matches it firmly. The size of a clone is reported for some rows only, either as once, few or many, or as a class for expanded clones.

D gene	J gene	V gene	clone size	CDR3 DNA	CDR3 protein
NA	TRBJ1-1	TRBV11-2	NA	TGTGCCAGCAGCTTGCCAGGGACCGCAGAAGCTTTCTTT	CASSLPGTAEAFF
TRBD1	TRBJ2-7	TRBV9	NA	TGTGCCAGCAGCCAGGGCGGGGACAGGACCTACGAGCAGTACTTC	CASSQGGDRTYEQYF
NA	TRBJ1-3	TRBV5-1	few	TGCGCCAGCAGATGGACCGGCCGGGGGGCTGGAAACACCATATATTTT	CASRWTGRGAGNTIYF
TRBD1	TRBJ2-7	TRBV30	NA	TGTGCCTGGAGTGTACAGGGGGCGGGGGAGCAGTACTTC	CAWSVQGAGEQYF
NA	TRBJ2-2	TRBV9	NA	TGTGCCAGCAGCTTTAAGGGAAAATCGAACACCGGGGAGCTGTTTTTT	CASSFKGKSNTGELFF
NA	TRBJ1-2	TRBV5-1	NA	TGCGCCAGCAGCTTGGGGCAGGGTAACTTTAACTATGGCTACACCTTC	CASSLGQGNFNYGYTF
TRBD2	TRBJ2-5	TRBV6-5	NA	TGTGCCAGCAGTTACCTAGCGGGGGGGGAGGAGACCCAGTACTTC	CASSYLAGGEETQYF
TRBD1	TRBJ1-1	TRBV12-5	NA	TGTGCTAGTGGTTTGGTACTGTTCCCCCCCGTACAGGGGGAAGATGAAGCTTTCTTT	CASGLVLFPPVQGEDEAFF
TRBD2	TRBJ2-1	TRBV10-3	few	TGTGCCATCAGTGAACCGGGACTAGCGGGGTCCGCACCCAATGAGCAGTTCTTC	CAISEPGLAGSAPNEQFF
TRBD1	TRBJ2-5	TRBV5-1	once	TGCGCCAGCAGCTTGGGGGACAGGGGGCGGGAGACCCAGTACTTC	CASSLGDRGRETQYF
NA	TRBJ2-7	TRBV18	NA	TGTGCCAGCTCACCACTGGGGGGTTACGAGCAGTACTTC	CASSPLGGYEQYF
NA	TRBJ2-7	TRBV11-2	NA	TGTGCCAGCAGCCCAGAGGGTGTTTGGGCCTACGAGCAGTACTTC	CASSPEGVWAYEQYF
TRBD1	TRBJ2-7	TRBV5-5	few	TGTGCCAGCAGCTCCTTTGGACAGGTCCGGCAGTACTTC	CASSSFGQVRQYF
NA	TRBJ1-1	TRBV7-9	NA	TGTGCCAGCAGCTTAGCGGGGTATGAAGCTTTCTTT	CASSLAGYEAFF
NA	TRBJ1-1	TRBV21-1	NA	TGTGCCAGCTCCGGCGGGGCCATGAACACTGAAGCTTTCTTT	CASSGGAMNTEAFF
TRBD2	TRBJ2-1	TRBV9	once	TGTGCCAGCAGCGTAGGGGCTAGCGGAAATGAGCAGTTCTTC	CASSVGASGNEQFF
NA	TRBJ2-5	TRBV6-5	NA	TGTGCCAGCAGAAGGGAACTCCAAGAGACCCAGTACTTC	CASRRELQETQYF
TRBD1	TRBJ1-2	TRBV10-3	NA	TGTGCCATCATGGGGGACAGTAACTATGGCTACACCTTC	CAIMGDSNYGYTF
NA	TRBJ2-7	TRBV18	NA	TGTGCCAGCTCACAGGGCAACGAGCAGTACTTC	CASSQGNEQYF
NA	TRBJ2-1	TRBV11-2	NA	TGTGCCAGCAGCTTAGACAGGAACAATGAGCAGTTCTTC	CASSLDRNNEQFF
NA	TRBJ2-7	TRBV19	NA	TGTGCCAGTAGTATCGAGGGTTTGGGGGAGCAGTACTTC	CASSIEGLGEQYF
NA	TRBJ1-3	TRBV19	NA	TGTGCCAGTAAGGGGACGGATGGAAACACCATATATTTT	CASKGTDGNTIYF
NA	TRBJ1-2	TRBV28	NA	TGTGCCAGTGATCGGACGGGAAATAACTATGGCTACACCTTC	CASDRTGNNYGYTF
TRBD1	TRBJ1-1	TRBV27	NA	TGTGCCAGCGGGCGACAGGGGGCAAATACTGAAGCTTTCTTT	CASGRQGANTEAFF
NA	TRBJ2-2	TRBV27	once	TGTGCCAGCAGTTTTCGGTTGGCCGGGGAGCTGTTTTTT	CASSFRLAGELFF
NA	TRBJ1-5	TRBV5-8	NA	TGTGCCAGCAGCTTTTTATTCTCGGAAAATAGCAATCAGCCCCAGCATTTT	CASSFLFSENSNQPQHF
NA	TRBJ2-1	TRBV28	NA	TGTGCCAGCATGGGAGAGTCTAATGAGCAGTTCTTC	CASMGESNEQFF
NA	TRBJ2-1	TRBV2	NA	TGTGCCAGCAGTGCGAGGGTACCCTACAATGAGCAGTTCTTC	CASSARVPYNEQFF
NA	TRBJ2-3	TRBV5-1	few	TGCGCCAGCAGCTTCACAGATACGCAGTATTTT	CASSFTDTQYF
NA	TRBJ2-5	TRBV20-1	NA	TGCAGTGCTGTCACCGGAGAGACCCAGTACTTC	CSAVTGETQYF
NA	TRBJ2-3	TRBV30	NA	TGTGCCTCAACCCGCACAGATACGCAGTATTTT	CASTRTDTQYF
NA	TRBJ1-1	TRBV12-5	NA	TGTGCTAGTGCCAACCGGAACACTGAAGCTTTCTTT	CASANRNTEAFF
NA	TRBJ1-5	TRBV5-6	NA	TGTGCCAGCAGCTTGTATACGAGGGAGCCCCAGCATTTT	CASSLYTREPQHF
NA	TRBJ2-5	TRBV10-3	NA	TGTGCCATCAGTGATAGGGGGCGGGGTTCCCTAGAGACCCAGTACTTC	CAISDRGRGSLETQYF
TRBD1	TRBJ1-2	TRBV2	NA	TGTGCCAGCAGCGAGACCAGGGGGCATAACTATGGCTACACCTTC	CASSETRGHNYGYTF
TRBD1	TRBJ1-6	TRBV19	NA	TGTGCCAGTCGACAGGGTATGAGCTCCTATAATTCACCCCTCCACTTT	CASRQGMSSYNSPLHF
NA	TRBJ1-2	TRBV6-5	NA	TGTGCCAGCACCCATCGGGGGTATGGCTATGGCTACACCTTC	CASTHRGYGYGYTF
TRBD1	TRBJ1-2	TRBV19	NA	TGTGCCAGTAGTGAACAGGGGGCAGATGGCTACACCTTC	CASSEQGADGYTF
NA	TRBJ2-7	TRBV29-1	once	TGCGCCGCAGGCGACTACGAGCAGTACTTC	CAAGDYEQYF
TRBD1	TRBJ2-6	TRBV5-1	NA	TGCGCCAGCAGCAGATCCGGGACAGGAGCCTGGGGGGCCAACGTCCTGACTTTC	CASSRSGTGAWGANVLTF
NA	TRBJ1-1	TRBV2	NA	TGTGCCAGCAGTGACAAGGTACTGGGAGCGCAACGCCTTGCCACTGAAGCTTTCTTT	CASSDKVLGAQRLATEAFF
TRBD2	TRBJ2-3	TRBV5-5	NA	TGTGCCAGCAGCTTGTATGCGGGGGGCACAGATACGCAGTATTTT	CASSLYAGGTDTQYF
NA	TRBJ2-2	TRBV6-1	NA	TGTGCCAGCAGTGAAGCGCATGACAGTAGGGAGCTGTTTTTT	CASSEAHDSRELFF